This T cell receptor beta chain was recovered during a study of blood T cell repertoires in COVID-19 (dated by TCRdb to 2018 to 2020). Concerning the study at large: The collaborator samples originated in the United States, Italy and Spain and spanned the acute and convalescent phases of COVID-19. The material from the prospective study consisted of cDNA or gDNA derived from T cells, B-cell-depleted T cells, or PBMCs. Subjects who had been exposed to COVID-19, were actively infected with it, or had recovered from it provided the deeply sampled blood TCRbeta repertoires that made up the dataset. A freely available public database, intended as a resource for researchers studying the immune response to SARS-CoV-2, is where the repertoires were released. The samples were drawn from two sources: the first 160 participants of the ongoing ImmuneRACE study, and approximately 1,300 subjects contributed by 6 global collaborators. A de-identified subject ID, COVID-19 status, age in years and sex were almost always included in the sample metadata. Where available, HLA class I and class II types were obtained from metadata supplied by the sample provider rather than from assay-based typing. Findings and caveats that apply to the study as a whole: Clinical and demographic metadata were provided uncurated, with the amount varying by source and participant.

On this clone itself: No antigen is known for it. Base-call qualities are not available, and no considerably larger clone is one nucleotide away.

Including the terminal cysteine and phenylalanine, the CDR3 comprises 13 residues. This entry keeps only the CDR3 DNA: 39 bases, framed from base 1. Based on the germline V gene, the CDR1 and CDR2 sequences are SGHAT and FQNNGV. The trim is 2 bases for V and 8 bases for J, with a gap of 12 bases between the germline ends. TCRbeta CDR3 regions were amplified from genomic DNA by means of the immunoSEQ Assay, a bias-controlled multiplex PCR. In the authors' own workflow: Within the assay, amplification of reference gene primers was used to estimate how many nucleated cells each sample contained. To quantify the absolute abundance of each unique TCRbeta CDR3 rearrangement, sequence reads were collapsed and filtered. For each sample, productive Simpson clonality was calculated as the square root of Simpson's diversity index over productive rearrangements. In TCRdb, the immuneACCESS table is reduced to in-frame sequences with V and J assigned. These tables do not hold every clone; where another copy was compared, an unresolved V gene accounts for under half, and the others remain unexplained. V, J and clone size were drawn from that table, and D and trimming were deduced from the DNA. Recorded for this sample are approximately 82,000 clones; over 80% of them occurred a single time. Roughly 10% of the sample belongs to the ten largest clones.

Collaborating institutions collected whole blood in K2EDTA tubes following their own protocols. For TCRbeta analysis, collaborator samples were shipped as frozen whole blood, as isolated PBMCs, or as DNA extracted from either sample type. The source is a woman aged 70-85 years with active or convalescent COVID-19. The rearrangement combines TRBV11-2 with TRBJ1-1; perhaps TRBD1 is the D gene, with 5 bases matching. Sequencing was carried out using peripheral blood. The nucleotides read TGTGCCAGCAGCTTATCTTCAGGGTTGGAAGCTTTCTTT. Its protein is CASSLSSGLEAFF.